This T cell receptor (beta chain) was identified in a study of cytomegalovirus exposure and HLA in healthy donors. In regard to this clone: Its antigen is unidentified.

Study-wide results and caveats: Later work found that TCR association rates differed between HLA loci; DRB1 had the most and HLA-C the fewest. Productive status was seen about 90% or about 30% of the time for most TCR beta V segments in an earlier analysis. According to the study, roughly 160 TCR beta chains were cytomegalovirus-associated. Most observed TCR sequences were rare, whereas some public TCRs were detected in many donors.

V lost 1 base and J lost 3; bases outside the gene matches: 1. Per the germline V gene, CDR1 is SGHNT and CDR2 is YENEEA. The CDR3 has 16 amino acids. The PCR contained 60 Vbeta and 13 Jbeta primers. Only in-frame clones appear in the TCRdb table, and some are missing; sequencing was by immunoSEQ multiplex PCR. Among over 60,000 clones, approximately 81% were seen once, and the ten largest hold 7.4%. The receptor was isolated from a woman aged 25 to 45 in good health and CMV-seropositive. Sequences were obtained from PBMCs. The V gene is TRBV11-3, the J gene TRBJ2-3; TRBD2 agrees at 13 bases. CDR3 sequence (DNA): TGTGCCAGCAGCTTAGGGACTAGCGGGAGTACAGATACGCAGTATTTT. Protein: CASSLGTSGSTDTQYF. The full variable domain, in which reference TRBV11-3 and TRBJ2-3 provide the parts outside the CDR3, is EAGVVQSPRYKIIEKKQPVAFWCNPISGHNTLYWYLQNLGQGPELLIRYENEEAVDDSQLPKDRFSAERLKGVDSTLKIQPAELGDSAVYLCASSLGTSGSTDTQYFGPGTRLTVL.